One and the same sample provided the 22 T cell receptor beta chains below, sequenced in a study of blood T cell repertoires in COVID-19. TCRdb's copy holds only in-frame clones and misses some; the assay was immunoSEQ multiplex PCR. The table lists around 45,000 clones, nearly 85% of them singletons. Source material: peripheral blood. The receptor set was obtained from a man older than 75 in a cohort sampled during active COVID-19.

The J gene is TRBJ2-7, the V gene TRBV29-1; 7 bases line up with TRBD2. With 6 bases clipped from V and 1 base from J, the junction kept 12 bases outside the gene matches. The germline CDR1 and CDR2 sequences are SQVTM and ANQGSEA. The CDR3 length is 15 residues. The CDR3 protein is CSVRVAGRPSYEQYF. The CDR3, as DNA: TGCAGCGTCCGGGTAGCGGGCCGCCCTTCCTACGAGCAGTACTTC.

This sequence joins TRBV18 and TRBJ1-5; no reliable D call. Germline loops: CDR1 KGHSH, CDR2 LQKENI. V dropped 4 bases and J dropped 5 bases, with 6 bases sitting between them. The CDR3 is made up of 12 amino acids. The CDR3 protein is CASSLEDQPQHF. The CDR3 DNA is TGTGCCAGCTCACTCGAGGATCAGCCCCAGCATTTT.

This clone was detected a few times. The rearrangement uses TRBV13 and TRBJ2-3; 10 positions agree with TRBD2. There are 16 residues in the CDR3. Germline loops: CDR1 PRHDT, CDR2 FYEKMQ (reference sequence). The V and J ends lost 5 bases and 6 bases, in that order; junction bases with no gene match: 11. This CDR3 is CASSPWSLAGADTQYF. DNA of the CDR3: TGTGCCAGCAGCCCATGGAGCCTAGCGGGAGCGGATACGCAGTATTTT.

This clone showed up just once. This sequence joins TRBV13 and TRBJ2-7, with 9 bases lining up with TRBD1. The CDR3 has 17 residues. From germline, CDR1 is PRHDT and CDR2 FYEKMQ (reference sequence). With V trimmed by 0 bases and J by 3 bases, 9 bases remained unmatched. The CDR3 here is CASSLGGDRAGDYEQYF. The CDR3 region has the DNA TGTGCCAGCAGCTTAGGGGGGGACAGGGCCGGGGACTACGAGCAGTACTTC.

This chain links TRBV27 with TRBJ1-6; TRBD1 matches at 8 bases. The V gene's germline CDR1 is MNHEY and CDR2 SMNVEV (reference sequence). The CDR3 has 15 amino acids. V was pared by 2 bases and J by 9 bases, with 6 bases of the junction left unmatched. CDR3 sequence reads: CASSLKNRGGSPLHF. In DNA, the CDR3 is TGTGCCAGCAGTTTAAAGAACAGGGGGGGTTCACCCCTCCACTTT.

The chain has TRBV2 and TRBJ1-1, with a tentative D call TRBD1 (6 bases). The CDR3 loop spans 14 amino acids. Trimming took 6 bases from V and 2 from J, leaving 13 bases between them. Looked up from germline, CDR1 is SNHLY and CDR2 is FYNNEI. The CDR3 DNA sequence: TGTGCCAGCAGCAGCCCCGGGACAAACACTGAAGCTTTCTTT. Its protein is CASSSPGTNTEAFF.

The rearrangement links TRBV28 to TRBJ1-4, with a tentative D call TRBD1 (6 bases). Per the germline V gene, CDR1 is MDHEN and CDR2 is SYDVKM. Trimming took 7 bases from V and 7 from J, leaving 16 bases between them. This CDR3 has 14 residues. In DNA, the CDR3 is TGTGCCAGCAACGAGGGGGGGACTGGTGAAAAACTGTTTTTT. The encoded protein is CASNEGGTGEKLFF.

J is TRBJ1-5 and V is TRBV20-1; D perhaps matches TRBD1 (6 bases). Germline V gene data show CDR1 as DFQATT and CDR2 as SNEGSKA (reference sequence). V lost 3 bases, J lost 7 bases, and 13 bases lay in between. CDR3 length: 13 amino acids. The CDR3 loop is CSASTGSYQPQHF. DNA of the CDR3: TGCAGTGCTAGTACAGGGTCGTACCAGCCCCAGCATTTT.

The J gene is TRBJ2-1, the V gene TRBV9; TRBD2 aligns across 7 bases. The CDR3 has 15 amino acids. The germline gives CDR1 SGDLS, CDR2 YYNGEE. Trimming removed 4 bases from V and 9 bases from J; junction bases left unmatched: 13. CDR3 nucleotides: TGTGCCAGCAGCCCCGGGGGGATAGGGGCTAGTGAGCAGTTCTTC. This translates into CASSPGGIGASEQFF.

The chain is built from TRBV4-1 and TRBJ2-2, with TRBD1 matching 7 bases. The V and J ends lost 0 bases and 3 bases, in that order; junction bases with no gene match: 7. In germline, CDR1 is MGHRA, CDR2 YSYEKL. This CDR3 has 17 amino acids. The CDR3 region has the DNA TGCGCCAGCAGCCAAGATCTTAGACAGGGAGACACCGGGGAGCTGTTTTTT. Residues: CASSQDLRQGDTGELFF.

This rearrangement joins TRBV15 to TRBJ2-4; D not certain. The length of the CDR3 is 14 residues. Per the germline V gene, CDR1 is LNHNV and CDR2 is YYDKDF (reference sequence). V shed 0 bases and J shed 5 bases, with 8 bases lying between them. CDR3 DNA sequence: TGTGCCACCAGCAGAGAGACTTGGGAAAACATTCAGTACTTC. It yields the protein CATSRETWENIQYF. The full variable domain, rest sourced from reference TRBV15 and TRBJ2-4, is DAMVIQNPRYQVTQFGKPVTLSCSQTLNHNVMYWYQQKSSQAPKLLFHYYDKDFNNEADTPDNFQSRRPNTSFCFLDIRSPGLGDTAMYLCATSRETWENIQYFGAGTRLSVL.

The table lists this clone with a few counts. V and J are TRBV4-3 and TRBJ2-5; 10 bases fit TRBD2. Germline assignment: CDR1 LGHNA and CDR2 YSLEER. The CDR3 has 16 residues. V lost 0 bases and J lost 5; bases outside the gene matches: 6. CDR3 loop: CASSQDPPSGSETQYF. CDR3 coding DNA: TGCGCCAGCAGCCAAGACCCCCCTAGCGGGAGTGAGACCCAGTACTTC.

The V and J genes are TRBV6-5 and TRBJ1-2; 8 bases agree with TRBD1. The CDR3 runs 16 residues. V was clipped by 2 bases and J by 0 bases; unmatched bases: 5. Germline-derived CDR1 and CDR2 are MNHEY and SVGAGI. The CDR3 DNA reads as TGTGCCAGCAGTTACGGACAGGGTAGGCCTAACTATGGCTACACCTTC. As protein: CASSYGQGRPNYGYTF.

The rearrangement links TRBV19 to TRBJ2-3, with 9 positions matching TRBD2. The V gene end was trimmed by 6 bases and the J gene end by 2 bases; junction bases not matched to a gene: 9. CDR3 length equals 16 residues. From germline, CDR1 is LNHDA and CDR2 SQIVND (reference sequence). The CDR3 spells CASRKGLAVLTDTQYF. In nucleotides, the CDR3 is TGTGCCAGTAGGAAGGGACTAGCCGTTCTCACAGATACGCAGTATTTT. Drawing the rest from reference TRBV19 and TRBJ2-3, the complete variable domain is DGGITQSPKYLFRKEGQNVTLSCEQNLNHDAMYWYRQDPGQGLRLIYYSQIVNDFQKGDIAEGYSVSREKKESFPLTVTSAQKNPTAFYLCASRKGLAVLTDTQYFGPGTRLTVL.

The chain couples TRBV7-9 to TRBJ1-2, with 7 bases aligning to TRBD1. Per germline, CDR1 SEHNR and CDR2 FQNEAQ (reference sequence). After removal of 5 bases from V and 3 bases from J, the junction contained 3 bases not matched to a gene. This CDR3 has 13 residues. CDR3 in amino acids: CASSKTGDYGYTF. For the CDR3, the DNA is TGTGCCAGCAGCAAAACAGGGGACTATGGCTACACCTTC.

This clone was seen a single time. V is TRBV12-3 or TRBV12-4 and J is TRBJ2-5; TRBD1 agrees at 7 bases. V lost 5 bases, J lost 5 bases, and 5 bases stayed unmatched. The CDR3 has 13 residues. The CDR3 DNA reads TGTGCCAGCAGTCGGACAGGTTCGGAGACCCAGTACTTC. Amino acids: CASSRTGSETQYF.

The rearrangement joins TRBV4-3 to TRBJ1-4; the match to TRBD1 covers 8 bases. The germline V gene encodes CDR1 LGHNA and CDR2 YSLEER. Losses at the gene ends were 4 bases for V and 0 bases for J; bases not matched to a gene: 10. The CDR3 runs to 18 residues. CDR3 nucleotide sequence: TGCGCCAGCAGCCGACAACGGACAGGGACTGCAACTAATGAAAAACTGTTTTTT. Protein: CASSRQRTGTATNEKLFF.

The chain joins TRBV21-1 to TRBJ2-2; the table's D call of TRBD2 was not tested on the DNA. TRBV21-1 corresponds to a pseudogene. This CDR3 region has 15 residues. CDR3 sequence (DNA): TGTGCCAGCAGCGGGACTAGCGGGAACACCGGGGAGCTGTTTTTT. Its protein is CASSGTSGNTGELFF.

The chain has TRBV9 and TRBJ1-1, with 7 bases that match TRBD1. The V and J ends lost 3 bases and 5 bases, in that order; junction bases with no gene match: 13. The CDR3 covers 16 residues. CDR1 and CDR2 (germline): SGDLS, YYNGEE. CDR3 loop: CASSAPLTGPPTEAFF. CDR3 DNA: TGTGCCAGCAGCGCCCCTTTGACAGGGCCTCCGACTGAAGCTTTCTTT.

The rearrangement links TRBV4-3 to TRBJ1-3; no reliable D call. The germline gives CDR1 LGHNA, CDR2 YSLEER. The V end lost 0 bases, the J end lost 3 bases, and 6 bases lay between the germline ends. The CDR3 consists of 14 residues. The CDR3: CASSQDTVGNTIYF. The CDR3 DNA follows: TGCGCCAGCAGCCAAGATACGGTTGGAAACACCATATATTTT.

This chain uses TRBV28 with TRBJ1-5; weak D call: TRBD1 (6 bases). The CDR3 sequence is 16 residues long. Deletions cut 4 bases from V and 5 bases from J, with 18 bases between. Germline-derived CDR1 and CDR2 are MDHEN and SYDVKM. The CDR3 coding sequence is TGTGCCAGCAGTTACCTGGCCTTGGGGGCGGATCAGCCCCAGCATTTT. Protein sequence: CASSYLALGADQPQHF.

This clone appeared a single time. The chain recombines TRBV18 with TRBJ2-5; 11 positions agree with TRBD1. J was trimmed by 4 bases and V by 3 bases; bases with no gene match: 7. The CDR3 runs to 16 residues. Germline assignment: CDR1 KGHSH and CDR2 LQKENI. The CDR3 spells CASSPRTGGSGETQYF. CDR3 nucleotides: TGTGCCAGCTCACCCCGGACAGGGGGCTCAGGAGAGACCCAGTACTTC.